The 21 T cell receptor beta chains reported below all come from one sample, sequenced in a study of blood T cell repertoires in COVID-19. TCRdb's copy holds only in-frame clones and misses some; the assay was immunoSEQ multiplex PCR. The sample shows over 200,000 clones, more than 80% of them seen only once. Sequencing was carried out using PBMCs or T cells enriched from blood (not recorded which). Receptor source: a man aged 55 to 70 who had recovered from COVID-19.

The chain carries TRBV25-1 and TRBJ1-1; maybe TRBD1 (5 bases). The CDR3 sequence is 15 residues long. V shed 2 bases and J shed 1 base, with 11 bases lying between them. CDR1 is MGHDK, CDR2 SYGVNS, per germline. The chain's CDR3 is CASSEPSGGNTEAFF. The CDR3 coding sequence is TGTGCCAGCAGTGAACCGAGCGGGGGGAACACTGAAGCTTTCTTT.

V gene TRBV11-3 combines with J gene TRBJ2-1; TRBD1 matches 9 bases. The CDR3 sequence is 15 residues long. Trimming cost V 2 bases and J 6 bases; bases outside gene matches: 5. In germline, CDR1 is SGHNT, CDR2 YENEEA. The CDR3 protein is CASSLRTGDSNEQFF. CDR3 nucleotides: TGTGCCAGCAGCTTACGGACAGGGGACAGCAATGAGCAGTTCTTC.

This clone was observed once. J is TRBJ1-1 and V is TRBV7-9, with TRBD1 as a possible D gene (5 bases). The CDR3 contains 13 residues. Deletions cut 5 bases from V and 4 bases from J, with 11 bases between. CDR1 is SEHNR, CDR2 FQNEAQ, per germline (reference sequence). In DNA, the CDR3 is TGTGCCAGCAGCGAACAGGATCGCACTGAAGCTTTCTTT. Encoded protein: CASSEQDRTEAFF.

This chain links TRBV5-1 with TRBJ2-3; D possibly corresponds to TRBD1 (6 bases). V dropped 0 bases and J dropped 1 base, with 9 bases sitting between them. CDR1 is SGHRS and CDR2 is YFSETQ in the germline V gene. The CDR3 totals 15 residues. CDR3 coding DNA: TGCGCCAGCAGCTTGGCTCCAGGGGGCACAGATACGCAGTATTTT. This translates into CASSLAPGGTDTQYF.

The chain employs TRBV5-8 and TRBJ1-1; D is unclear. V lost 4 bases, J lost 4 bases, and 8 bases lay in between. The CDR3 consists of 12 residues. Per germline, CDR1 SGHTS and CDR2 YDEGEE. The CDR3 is CASSEHSTEAFF. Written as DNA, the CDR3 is TGTGCCAGCAGCGAGCACAGCACTGAAGCTTTCTTT.

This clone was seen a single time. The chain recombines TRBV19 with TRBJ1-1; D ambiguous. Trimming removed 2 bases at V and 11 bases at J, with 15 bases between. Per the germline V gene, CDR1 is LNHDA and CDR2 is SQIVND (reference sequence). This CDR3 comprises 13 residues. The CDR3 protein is CASSINGDLGAFF. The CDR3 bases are TGTGCCAGTAGTATAAACGGGGATCTCGGGGCTTTCTTT.

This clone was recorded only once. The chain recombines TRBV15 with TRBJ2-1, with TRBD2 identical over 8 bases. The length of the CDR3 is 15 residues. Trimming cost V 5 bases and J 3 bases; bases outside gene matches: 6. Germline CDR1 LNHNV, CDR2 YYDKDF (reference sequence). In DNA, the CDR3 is TGTGCCACCAGCGCGCGGGCGGGGGGCTACAATGAGCAGTTCTTC. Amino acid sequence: CATSARAGGYNEQFF. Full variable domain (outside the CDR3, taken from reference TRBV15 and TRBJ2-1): DAMVIQNPRYQVTQFGKPVTLSCSQTLNHNVMYWYQQKSSQAPKLLFHYYDKDFNNEADTPDNFQSRRPNTSFCFLDIRSPGLGDTAMYLCATSARAGGYNEQFFGPGTRLTVL.

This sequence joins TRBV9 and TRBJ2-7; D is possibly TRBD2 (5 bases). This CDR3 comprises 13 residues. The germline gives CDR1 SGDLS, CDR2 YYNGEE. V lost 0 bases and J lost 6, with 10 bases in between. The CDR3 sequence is CASSVEVGVEQYF. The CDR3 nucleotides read TGTGCCAGCAGCGTAGAAGTCGGGGTCGAGCAGTACTTC.

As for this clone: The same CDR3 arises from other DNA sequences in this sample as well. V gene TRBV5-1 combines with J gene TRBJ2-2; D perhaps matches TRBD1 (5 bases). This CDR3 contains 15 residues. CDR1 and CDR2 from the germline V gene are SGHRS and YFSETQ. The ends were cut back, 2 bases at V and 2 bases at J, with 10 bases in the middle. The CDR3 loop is CASSFWTPNTGELFF. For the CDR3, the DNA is TGCGCCAGCAGCTTTTGGACACCAAACACCGGGGAGCTGTTTTTT.

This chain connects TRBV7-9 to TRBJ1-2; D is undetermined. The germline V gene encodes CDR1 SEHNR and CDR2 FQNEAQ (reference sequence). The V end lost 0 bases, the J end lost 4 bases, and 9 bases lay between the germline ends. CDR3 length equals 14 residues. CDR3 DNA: TGTGCCAGCAGCTTAGCGCGGCAGATCTATGGCTACACCTTC. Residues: CASSLARQIYGYTF.

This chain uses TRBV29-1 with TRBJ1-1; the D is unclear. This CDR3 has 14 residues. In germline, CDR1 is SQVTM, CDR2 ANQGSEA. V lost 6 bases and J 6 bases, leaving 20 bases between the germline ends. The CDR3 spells CSVAGGRARAEAFF. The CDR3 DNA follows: TGCAGCGTCGCGGGCGGGCGGGCTCGCGCTGAAGCTTTCTTT.

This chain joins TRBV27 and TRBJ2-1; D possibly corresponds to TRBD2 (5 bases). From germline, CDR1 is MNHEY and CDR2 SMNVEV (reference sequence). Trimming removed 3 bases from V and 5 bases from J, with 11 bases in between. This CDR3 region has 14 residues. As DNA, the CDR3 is TGTGCCAGCAGTTTTTGGGGAGCAGACAATGAGCAGTTCTTC. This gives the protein CASSFWGADNEQFF.

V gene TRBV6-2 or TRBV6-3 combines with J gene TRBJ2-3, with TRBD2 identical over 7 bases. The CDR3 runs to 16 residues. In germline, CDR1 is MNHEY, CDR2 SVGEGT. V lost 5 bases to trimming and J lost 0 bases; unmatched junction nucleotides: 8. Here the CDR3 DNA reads TGTGCCAGCAGTCCGGGACTACATTCTAGCACAGATACGCAGTATTTT. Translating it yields CASSPGLHSSTDTQYF.

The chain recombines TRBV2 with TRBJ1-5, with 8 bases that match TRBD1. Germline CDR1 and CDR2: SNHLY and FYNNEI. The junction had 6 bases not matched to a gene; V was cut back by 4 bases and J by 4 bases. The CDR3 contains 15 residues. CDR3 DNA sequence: TGTGCCAGCAGTGGACAGGGGTTGAGGAATCAGCCCCAGCATTTT. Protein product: CASSGQGLRNQPQHF.

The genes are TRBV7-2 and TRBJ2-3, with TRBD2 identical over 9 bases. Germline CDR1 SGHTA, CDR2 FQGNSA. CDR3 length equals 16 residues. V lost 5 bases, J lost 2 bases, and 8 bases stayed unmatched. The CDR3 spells CASSLSAGGSTDTQYF. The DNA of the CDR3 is TGTGCCAGCAGCCTATCAGCGGGGGGATCCACAGATACGCAGTATTTT.

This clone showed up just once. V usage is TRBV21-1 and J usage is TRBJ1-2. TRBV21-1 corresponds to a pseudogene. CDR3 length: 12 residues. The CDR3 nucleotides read TGTGCCAGCAAGCGGGTAGGCCGTGGCTACACCTTC. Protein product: CASKRVGRGYTF.

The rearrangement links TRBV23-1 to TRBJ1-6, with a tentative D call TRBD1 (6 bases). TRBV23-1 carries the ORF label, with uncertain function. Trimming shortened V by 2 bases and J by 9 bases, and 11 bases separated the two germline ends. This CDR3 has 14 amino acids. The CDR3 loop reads CASSQTGFGSPLHF. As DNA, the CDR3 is TGCGCCAGCAGTCAAACAGGGTTCGGTTCACCCCTCCACTTT.

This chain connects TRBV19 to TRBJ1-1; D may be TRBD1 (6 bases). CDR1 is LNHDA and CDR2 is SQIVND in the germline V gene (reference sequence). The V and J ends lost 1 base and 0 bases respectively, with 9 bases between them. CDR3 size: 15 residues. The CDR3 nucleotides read TGTGCCAGTAGTATAGTACAGGGAGTGAACACTGAAGCTTTCTTT. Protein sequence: CASSIVQGVNTEAFF.

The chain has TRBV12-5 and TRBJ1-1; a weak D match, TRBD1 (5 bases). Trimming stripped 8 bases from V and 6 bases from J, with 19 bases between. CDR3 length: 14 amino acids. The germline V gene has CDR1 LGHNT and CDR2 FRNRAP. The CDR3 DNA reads TGTGCTAGTAACAGGCCCCCCGCTAACCCTGAAGCTTTCTTT. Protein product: CASNRPPANPEAFF.

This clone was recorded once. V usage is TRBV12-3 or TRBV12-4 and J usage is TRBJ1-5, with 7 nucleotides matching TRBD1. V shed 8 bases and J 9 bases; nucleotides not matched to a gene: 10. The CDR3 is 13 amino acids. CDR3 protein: CASGGQSPGPQHF. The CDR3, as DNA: TGTGCCAGCGGGGGACAGTCCCCCGGGCCCCAGCATTTT.

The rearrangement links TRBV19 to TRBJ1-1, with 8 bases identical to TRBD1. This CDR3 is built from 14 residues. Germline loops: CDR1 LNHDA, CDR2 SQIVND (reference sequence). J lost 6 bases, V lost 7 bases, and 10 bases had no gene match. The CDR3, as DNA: TGTGCCAGTACCCCAGGGGGCGCTTGGGCTGAAGCTTTCTTT. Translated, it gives CASTPGGAWAEAFF.